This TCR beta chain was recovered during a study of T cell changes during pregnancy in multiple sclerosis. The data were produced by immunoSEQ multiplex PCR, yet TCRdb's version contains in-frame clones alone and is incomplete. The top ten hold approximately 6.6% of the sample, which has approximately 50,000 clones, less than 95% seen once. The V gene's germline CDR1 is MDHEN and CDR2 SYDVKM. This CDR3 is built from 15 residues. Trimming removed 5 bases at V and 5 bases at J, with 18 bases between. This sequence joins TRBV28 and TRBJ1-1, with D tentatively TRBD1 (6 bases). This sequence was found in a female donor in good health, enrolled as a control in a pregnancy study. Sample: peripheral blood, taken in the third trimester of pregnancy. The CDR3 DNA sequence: TGTGCCAGCAGTCCGAGGCTCACAGGGTTAACTGAAGCTTTCTTT. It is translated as CASSPRLTGLTEAFF.